This note documents a single T cell receptor (beta chain) sequence. The CDR3 has 16 amino acids. Germline V gives CDR1 SGDLS, CDR2 YYNGEE. V shed 0 bases, J shed 7 bases, and the junction held 9 bases outside the gene matches. The sample belongs to a study of blood T cell repertoires in COVID-19. Study details: Italy, Spain and the United States were the sources of the convalescent and acute COVID-19 samples. Nucleic acid was either cDNA or gDNA, and it came from T cells, B-cell-depleted T cells, or PBMCs.

In the authors' methods: The authors estimated nucleated cell counts from reference gene primer amplification. Assay: immunoSEQ multiplex PCR; the TCRdb copy retains only in-frame clones and omits some. From that table come the V and J calls and clone size; the DNA was used to work out D and trimming. Of about 130,000 clones in the sample, roughly 83% were seen once. Sequencing was done on a sample of peripheral blood. The receptor was derived from a woman between 45 and 65 years old with acute or convalescent COVID-19. The rearrangement links TRBV9 to TRBJ1-4; TRBD1 matches at 7 bases. The CDR3 loop reads CASSVAGGGASEKLFF. The CDR3 nucleotides are TGTGCCAGCAGCGTAGCGGGAGGGGGCGCGAGTGAAAAACTGTTTTTT.